The clone carrying this T cell receptor beta chain was picked up one time. The CDR3 is 19 residues long. Germline CDR1 MDHEN, CDR2 SYDVKM. The V end was cut by 5 bases, the J end by 2 bases, with 25 bases between. This specimen comes from a study of blood T cell repertoires in COVID-19. Authors' data handling: The authors estimated nucleated cell counts from reference gene primer amplification. The method was immunoSEQ multiplex PCR; TCRdb's version includes in-frame clones alone and lacks a portion of them. The D gene and trimming were derived from the DNA, and the V and J assignments and clone size from that table. The sample holds about 400,000 clones, more than 75% seen once.

The V call is TRBV28, the J call TRBJ1-5; tentatively, D is TRBD1 (6 bases). The specimen was PBMCs or T cells enriched from blood (not recorded which). This clonotype was sampled from a woman between 50 and 59 years old who had recovered from COVID-19. The DNA of the CDR3 is TGTGCCAGCAGTAAAGATGAGGACAGTGTCCTTGTGGGCAATCAGCCCCAGCATTTT. It encodes CASSKDEDSVLVGNQPQHF.